The TCR beta chain under discussion was sequenced for a study of healthy donors' naive CD4 and CD8 T cells. Sorting defined naive CD4+ as CD4+CD8-CD45RO-CD45RA+ and naive CD8+ as CD8+CD4-CD45RA+CD27bright. General study results and limits: Negatively charged CDR3s marked CD8+ lineage; positively charged CDR3s marked CD4+ lineage. A reported CD4+/CD8+ bias affected most V and J genes in naive cells.

Germline V gives CDR1 MNHEY, CDR2 SVGAGI. With 5 bases removed from V and 4 bases from J, the gap between germline ends came to 14 bases. This CDR3 region has 14 residues. This clonotype has a handful of counts. Its antigen is not identified. TCR libraries were built from approximately 520 ng of total RNA by linear amplification. From the reads, TCRdb called clonotypes with MiXCR, one entry per CDR3 protein. The sample yields around 200,000 distinct CDR3 sequences, about 74% seen once. This TCR derives from a pool of human donors in good health; the sample pools cells from several healthy donors. The V call is TRBV6-5, the J call TRBJ1-2, with TRBD1 as a possible D gene (5 bases). Material for sequencing was naive CD4+ and CD8+ T cells sorted from blood, pooled from several donors. CDR3 residues: CASSSPSRAYGYTF. As DNA, the CDR3 is TGTGCCAGCAGTAGCCCCTCCAGGGCCTATGGCTACACCTTC.